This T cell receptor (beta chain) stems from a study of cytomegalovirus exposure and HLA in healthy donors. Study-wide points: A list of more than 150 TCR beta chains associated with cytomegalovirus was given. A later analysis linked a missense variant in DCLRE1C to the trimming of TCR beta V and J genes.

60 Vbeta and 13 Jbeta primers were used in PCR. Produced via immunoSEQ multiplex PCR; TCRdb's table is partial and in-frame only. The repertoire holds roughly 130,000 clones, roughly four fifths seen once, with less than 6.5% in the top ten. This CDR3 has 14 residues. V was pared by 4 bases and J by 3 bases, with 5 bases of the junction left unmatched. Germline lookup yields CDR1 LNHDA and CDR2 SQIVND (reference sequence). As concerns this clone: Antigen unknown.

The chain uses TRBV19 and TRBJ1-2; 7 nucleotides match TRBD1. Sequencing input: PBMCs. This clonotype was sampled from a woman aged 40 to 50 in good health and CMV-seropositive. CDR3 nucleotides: TGTGCCAGTAGTACCCCCGGGACAGACTATGGCTACACCTTC. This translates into CASSTPGTDYGYTF. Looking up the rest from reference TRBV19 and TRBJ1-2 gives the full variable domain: DGGITQSPKYLFRKEGQNVTLSCEQNLNHDAMYWYRQDPGQGLRLIYYSQIVNDFQKGDIAEGYSVSREKKESFPLTVTSAQKNPTAFYLCASSTPGTDYGYTFGSGTRLTVV.